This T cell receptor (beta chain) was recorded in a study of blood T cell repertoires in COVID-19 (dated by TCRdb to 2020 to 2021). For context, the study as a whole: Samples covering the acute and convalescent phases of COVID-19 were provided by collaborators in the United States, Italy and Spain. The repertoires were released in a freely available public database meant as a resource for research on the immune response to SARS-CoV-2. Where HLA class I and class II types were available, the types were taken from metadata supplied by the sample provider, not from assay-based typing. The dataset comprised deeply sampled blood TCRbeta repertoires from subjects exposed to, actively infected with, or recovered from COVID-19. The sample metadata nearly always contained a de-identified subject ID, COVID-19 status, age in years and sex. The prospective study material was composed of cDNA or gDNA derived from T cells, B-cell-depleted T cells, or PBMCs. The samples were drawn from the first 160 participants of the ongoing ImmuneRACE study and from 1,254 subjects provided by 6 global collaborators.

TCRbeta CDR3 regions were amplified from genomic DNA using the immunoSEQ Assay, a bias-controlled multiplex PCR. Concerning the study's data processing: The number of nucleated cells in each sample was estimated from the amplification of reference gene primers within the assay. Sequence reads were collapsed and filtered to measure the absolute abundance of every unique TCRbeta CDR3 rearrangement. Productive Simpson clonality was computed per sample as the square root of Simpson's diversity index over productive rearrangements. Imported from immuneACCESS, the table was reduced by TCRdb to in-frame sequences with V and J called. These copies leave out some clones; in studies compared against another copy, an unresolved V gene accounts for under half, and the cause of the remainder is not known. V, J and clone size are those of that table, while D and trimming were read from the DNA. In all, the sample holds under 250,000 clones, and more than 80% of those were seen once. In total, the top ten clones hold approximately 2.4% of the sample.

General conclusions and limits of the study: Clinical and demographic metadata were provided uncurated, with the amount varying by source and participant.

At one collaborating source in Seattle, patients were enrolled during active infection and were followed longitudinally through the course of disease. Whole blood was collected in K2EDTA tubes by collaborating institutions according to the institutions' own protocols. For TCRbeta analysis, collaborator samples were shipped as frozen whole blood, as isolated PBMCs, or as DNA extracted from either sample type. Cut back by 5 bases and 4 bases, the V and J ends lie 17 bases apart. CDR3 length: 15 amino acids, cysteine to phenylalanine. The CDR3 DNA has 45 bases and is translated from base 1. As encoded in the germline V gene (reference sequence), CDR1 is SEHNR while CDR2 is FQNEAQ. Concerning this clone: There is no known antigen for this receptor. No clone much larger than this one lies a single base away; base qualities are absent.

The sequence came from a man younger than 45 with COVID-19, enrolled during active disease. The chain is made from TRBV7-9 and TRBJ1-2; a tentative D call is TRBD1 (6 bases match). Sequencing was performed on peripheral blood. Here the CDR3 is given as CASSHPQGSGYGYTF. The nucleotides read TGTGCCAGCAGCCATCCACAGGGTAGTGGCTATGGCTACACCTTC.